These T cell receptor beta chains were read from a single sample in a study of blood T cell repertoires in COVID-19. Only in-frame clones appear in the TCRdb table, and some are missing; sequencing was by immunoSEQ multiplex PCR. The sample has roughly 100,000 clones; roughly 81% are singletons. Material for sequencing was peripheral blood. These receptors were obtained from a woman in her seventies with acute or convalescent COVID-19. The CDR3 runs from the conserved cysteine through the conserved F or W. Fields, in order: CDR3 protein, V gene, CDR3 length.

CASSLTAQARGEQYF TRBV3-1/TRBV3-2 15
CASSLALWDGRGSKNEQFF TRBV7-2 19
CASSLAGGLGTEAFF TRBV27 15
CASSRDSGASSYEQYF TRBV11-2 16
CASSRSTSGRGDEQYF TRBV18 16
CASSQDELAGVYNEQFF TRBV3-1/TRBV3-2 17
CASPYPRGNTGELFF TRBV6-4 15
CATSVGQLSGNTIYF TRBV3-1/TRBV3-2 15
CASSQAAYSNQPQHF TRBV4-3 15
CASIGGGMNTEAFF TRBV28 14
CASSPRPVRTSYQETQYF TRBV6-2/TRBV6-3 18
CASSLGFLTAYDEQYF TRBV7-2 16
CASSLRGGPYEQYF TRBV7-3 14
CASSEFSGQGRPEQYF TRBV6-1 16
CASSHQTGAKETQYF TRBV7-2 15
CASSERGYSNQPQHF TRBV6-1 15
CAWSVGLWGEKLFF TRBV30 14
CASSVQGAQKAGELFF TRBV9 16
CASSFSGNEQFF TRBV5-6 12
CASSSGETQYF TRBV11-3 11
CASSIEVNTEAFF TRBV19 13
CASSLTGVDPDTQYF TRBV7-3 15
CASSVTSQGTDTQYF TRBV9 15
CASSIGTGNQPQHF TRBV18 14
CASSLLAGGYNEQFF TRBV5-1 15
CASSPKRQGYEQYF TRBV7-9 14
CASSSTGTSNYGYTF TRBV7-9 15
CASIRTGYNEQFF TRBV27 13
CASSAPDRASNQPQHF TRBV6-4 16
CATSSGSGGSTDTQYF TRBV15 16
CASSYSTQGGSPLHF TRBV6-5 15
CASSPGLAGVIYEQYF TRBV28 16
CASSQGPGEEAFF TRBV7-8 13
CATSDSRVSTDTQYF TRBV24-1 15
CASSFLTSGYEQYF TRBV5-4 14
CASSRLGANEKLFF TRBV4-1 14
CASSFSVASANEQFF TRBV27 15
CATSRTGLGVGNEQFF TRBV15 16
CASGTGDQETQYF TRBV6-5 13
CASSDRREASPLHF TRBV7-8 14
CASSLGTSGRPDQETQYF TRBV5-1 18
CASTNVWQGNSPLHF TRBV19 15
CARSLEGPAGGYNEQFF TRBV5-1 17
CASSRGRLALGNIQYF TRBV3-1/TRBV3-2 16
CASSRLAGTYEQYF TRBV6-5 14
CASSGDRELNQPQHF TRBV7-9 15
CASSLVADSDTEAFF TRBV7-2 15
CASSGDRDNSPLHF TRBV10-1 14
CASSLRGSVKDEQFF TRBV28 15
CASSLPFIATNEKLFF TRBV27 16
CASSAQGLNGYTF TRBV5-4 13
CASRNRAGQPQHF TRBV12-3/TRBV12-4 13
CASSTGLAASYEQYF TRBV28 15
CASSLALAPLNQPQHF TRBV5-1 16
CASSSSSYEQYF TRBV27 12
CASSQAAHRGQGYGYTF TRBV23-1 17
CASIRDSGTEAFF TRBV2 13
CASSLVRQGVSEQFF TRBV7-2 15
CASSLLAGGLRNEQFF TRBV5-5 16
CASSVGSSGANVLTF TRBV9 15